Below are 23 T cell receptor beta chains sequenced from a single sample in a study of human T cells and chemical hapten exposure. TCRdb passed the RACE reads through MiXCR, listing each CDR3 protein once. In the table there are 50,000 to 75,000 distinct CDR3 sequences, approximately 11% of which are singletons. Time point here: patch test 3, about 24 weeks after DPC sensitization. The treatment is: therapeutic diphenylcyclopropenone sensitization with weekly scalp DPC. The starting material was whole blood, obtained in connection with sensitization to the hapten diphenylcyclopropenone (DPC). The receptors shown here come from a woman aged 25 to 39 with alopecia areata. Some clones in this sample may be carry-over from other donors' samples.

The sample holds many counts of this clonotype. CDR3 in DNA: TGTGCCAGCAGTTACTCAGATACGCAGTATTTT. It is translated as CASSYSDTQYF. The rearrangement joins TRBV6-6 to TRBJ2-3; D remains ambiguous. There are 11 residues in the CDR3. CDR1 and CDR2 from the germline V gene are MNHNY and SVGAGI (reference sequence). The germline V and J ends were trimmed by 0 bases and 5 bases, with 0 bases remaining between them.

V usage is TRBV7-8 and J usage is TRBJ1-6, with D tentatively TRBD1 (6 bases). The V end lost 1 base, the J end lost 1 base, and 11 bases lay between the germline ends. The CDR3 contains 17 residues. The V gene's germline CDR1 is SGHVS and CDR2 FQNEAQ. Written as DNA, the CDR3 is TGTGCCAGCAGCTTAGTGCAGGGGACTTCCTATAATTCACCCCTCCACTTT. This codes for CASSLVQGTSYNSPLHF.

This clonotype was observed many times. The CDR3 protein is CASSVRQGPGSNTGELFF. CDR3 nucleotides: TGTGCCAGCAGCGTACGACAGGGGCCGGGATCGAACACCGGGGAGCTGTTTTTT. The J gene is TRBJ2-2, the V gene TRBV9, with TRBD1 identical over 8 bases. This CDR3 is built from 18 residues. V gave up 1 base and J gave up 0 bases; unmatched junction bases: 8. Germline assignment: CDR1 SGDLS and CDR2 YYNGEE.

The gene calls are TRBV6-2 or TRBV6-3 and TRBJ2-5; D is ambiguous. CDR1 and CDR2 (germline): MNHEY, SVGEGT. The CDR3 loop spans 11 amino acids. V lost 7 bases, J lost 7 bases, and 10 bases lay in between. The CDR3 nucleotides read TGTGCCAGCACCACCTTCGGGACCCAGTACTTC. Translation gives CASTTFGTQYF.

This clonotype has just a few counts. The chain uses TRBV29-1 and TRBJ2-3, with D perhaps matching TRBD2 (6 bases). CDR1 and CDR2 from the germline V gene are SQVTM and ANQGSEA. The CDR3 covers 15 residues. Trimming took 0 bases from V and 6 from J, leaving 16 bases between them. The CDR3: CSVEDGGLAGDTQYF. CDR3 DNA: TGCAGCGTTGAAGACGGAGGGCTAGCCGGTGATACGCAGTATTTT.

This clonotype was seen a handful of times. In DNA, the CDR3 is TGTGCCAGCAGTCCCGGGGACAGGGCACAAGAGACCCAGTACTTC. Protein: CASSPGDRAQETQYF. This chain joins TRBV6-5 and TRBJ2-5; 9 positions agree with TRBD1. With V trimmed by 5 bases and J by 2 bases, 6 bases remained unmatched. There are 15 residues in the CDR3. Per the germline V gene, CDR1 is MNHEY and CDR2 is SVGAGI.

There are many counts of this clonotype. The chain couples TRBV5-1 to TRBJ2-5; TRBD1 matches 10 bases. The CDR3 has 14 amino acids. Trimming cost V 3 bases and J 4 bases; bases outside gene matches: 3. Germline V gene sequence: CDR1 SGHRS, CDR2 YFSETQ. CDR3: CASSWTGGGETQYF. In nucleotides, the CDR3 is TGCGCCAGCAGCTGGACAGGGGGAGGAGAGACCCAGTACTTC. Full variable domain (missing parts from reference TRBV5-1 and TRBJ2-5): KAGVTQTPRYLIKTRGQQVTLSCSPISGHRSVSWYQQTPGQGLQFLFEYFSETQRNKGNFPGRFSGRQFSNSRSEMNVSTLELGDSALYLCASSWTGGGETQYFGPGTRLLVL.

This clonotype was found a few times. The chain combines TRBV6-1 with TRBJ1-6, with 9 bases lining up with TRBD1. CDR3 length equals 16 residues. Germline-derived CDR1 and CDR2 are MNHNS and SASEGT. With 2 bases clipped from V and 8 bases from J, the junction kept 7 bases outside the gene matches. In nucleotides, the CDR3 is TGTGCCAGCAGTGAACGAGGACAGGGGTTGGATTCACCCCTCCACTTT. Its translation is CASSERGQGLDSPLHF.

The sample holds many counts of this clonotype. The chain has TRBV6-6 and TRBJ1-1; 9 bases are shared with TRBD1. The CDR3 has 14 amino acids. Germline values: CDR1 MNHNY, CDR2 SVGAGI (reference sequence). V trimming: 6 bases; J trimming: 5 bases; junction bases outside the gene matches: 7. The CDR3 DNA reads TGTGCCAGCAGCCTACAGGGGGCGAGGACTGAAGCTTTCTTT. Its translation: CASSLQGARTEAFF.

CDR3 DNA: TGCAGTGCTTCACACCTCGGGACAGGGTATGAAAAACTGTTTTTT. This encodes CSASHLGTGYEKLFF. The chain employs TRBV20-1 and TRBJ1-4, with 9 bases aligning to TRBD1. Germline loops: CDR1 DFQATT, CDR2 SNEGSKA (reference sequence). Germline trimming cut 5 bases from V and 6 bases from J; bases unmatched to any gene: 10. CDR3 size: 15 residues.

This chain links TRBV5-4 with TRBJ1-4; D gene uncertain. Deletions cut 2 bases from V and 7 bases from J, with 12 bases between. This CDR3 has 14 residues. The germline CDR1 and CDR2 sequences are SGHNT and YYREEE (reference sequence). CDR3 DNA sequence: TGTGCCAGCAGCTTTTCAGGTCTTGGTGAAAAACTGTTTTTT. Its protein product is CASSFSGLGEKLFF.

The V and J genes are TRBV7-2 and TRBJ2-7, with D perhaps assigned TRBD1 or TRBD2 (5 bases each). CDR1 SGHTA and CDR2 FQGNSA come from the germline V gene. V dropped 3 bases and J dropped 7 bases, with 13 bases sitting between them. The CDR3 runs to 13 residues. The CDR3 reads CASSFTGRREQYF. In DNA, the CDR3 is TGTGCCAGCAGCTTCACGGGACGTCGAGAGCAGTACTTC.

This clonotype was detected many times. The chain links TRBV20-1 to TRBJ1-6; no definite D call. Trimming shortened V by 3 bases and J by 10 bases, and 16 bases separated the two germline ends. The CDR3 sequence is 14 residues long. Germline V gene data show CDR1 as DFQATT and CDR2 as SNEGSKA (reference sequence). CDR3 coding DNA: TGCAGTGCTAGTCGGGAGGGAGAAGGATCACCCCTCCACTTT. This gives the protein CSASREGEGSPLHF.

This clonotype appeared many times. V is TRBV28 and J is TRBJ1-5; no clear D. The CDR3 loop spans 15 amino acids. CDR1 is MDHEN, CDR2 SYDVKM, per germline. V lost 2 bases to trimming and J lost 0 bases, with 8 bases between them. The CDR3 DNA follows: TGTGCCAGCAGTTTACTCCACGATAGCAATCAGCCCCAGCATTTT. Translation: CASSLLHDSNQPQHF.

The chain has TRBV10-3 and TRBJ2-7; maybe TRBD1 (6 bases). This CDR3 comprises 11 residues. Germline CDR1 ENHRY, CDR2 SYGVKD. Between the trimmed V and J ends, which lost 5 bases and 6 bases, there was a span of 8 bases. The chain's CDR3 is CAISQTGEQYF. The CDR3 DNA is TGTGCCATCAGTCAGACAGGCGAGCAGTACTTC.

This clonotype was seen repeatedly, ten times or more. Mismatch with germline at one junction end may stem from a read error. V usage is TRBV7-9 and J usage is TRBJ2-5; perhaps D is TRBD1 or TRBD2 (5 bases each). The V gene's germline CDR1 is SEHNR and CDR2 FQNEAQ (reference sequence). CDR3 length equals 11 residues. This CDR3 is CASSLTGTPYF. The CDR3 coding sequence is TGTGCCAGCAGCCTGACCGGGACCCCGTACTTC.

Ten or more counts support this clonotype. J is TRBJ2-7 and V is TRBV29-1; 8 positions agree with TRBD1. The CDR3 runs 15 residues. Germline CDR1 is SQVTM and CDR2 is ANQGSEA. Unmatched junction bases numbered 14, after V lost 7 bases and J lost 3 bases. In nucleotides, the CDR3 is TGCAGCGCACAAGAAGGGACAGGCGCCATCTACGAGCAGTACTTC. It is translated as CSAQEGTGAIYEQYF.

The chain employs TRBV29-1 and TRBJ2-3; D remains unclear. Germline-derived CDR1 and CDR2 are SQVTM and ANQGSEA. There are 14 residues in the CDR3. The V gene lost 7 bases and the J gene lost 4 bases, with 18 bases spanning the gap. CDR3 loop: CSGLRMARSDTQYF. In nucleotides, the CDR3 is TGCAGCGGATTAAGGATGGCCAGATCAGATACGCAGTATTTT.

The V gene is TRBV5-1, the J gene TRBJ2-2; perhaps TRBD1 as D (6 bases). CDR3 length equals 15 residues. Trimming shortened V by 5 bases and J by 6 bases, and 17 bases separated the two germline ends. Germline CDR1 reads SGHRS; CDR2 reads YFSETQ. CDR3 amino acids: CASRGEAGAAGELFF. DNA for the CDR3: TGCGCCAGCAGGGGCGAGGCAGGGGCGGCCGGGGAGCTGTTTTTT.

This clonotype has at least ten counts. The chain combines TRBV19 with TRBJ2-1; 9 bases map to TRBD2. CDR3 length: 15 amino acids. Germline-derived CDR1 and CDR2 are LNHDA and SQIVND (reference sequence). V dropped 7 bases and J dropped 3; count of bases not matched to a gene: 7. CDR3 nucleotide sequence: TGTGCCAGTACCCTGAGCGGGGGGCACTACAATGAGCAGTTCTTC. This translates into CASTLSGGHYNEQFF.

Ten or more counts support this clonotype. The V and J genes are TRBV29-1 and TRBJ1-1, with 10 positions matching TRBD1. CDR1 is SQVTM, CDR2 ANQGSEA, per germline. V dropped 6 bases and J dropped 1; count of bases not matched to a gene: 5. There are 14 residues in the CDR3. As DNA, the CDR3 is TGCAGCGTGGGACAGGGGCAATGGAACACTGAAGCTTTCTTT. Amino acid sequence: CSVGQGQWNTEAFF.

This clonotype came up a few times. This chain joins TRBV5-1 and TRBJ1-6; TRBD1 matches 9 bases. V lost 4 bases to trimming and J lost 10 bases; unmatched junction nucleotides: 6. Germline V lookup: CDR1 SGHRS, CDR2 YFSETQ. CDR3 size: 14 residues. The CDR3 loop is CASSPGQGGSPLHF. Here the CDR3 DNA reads TGCGCCAGCAGCCCGGGACAGGGCGGATCACCCCTCCACTTT.

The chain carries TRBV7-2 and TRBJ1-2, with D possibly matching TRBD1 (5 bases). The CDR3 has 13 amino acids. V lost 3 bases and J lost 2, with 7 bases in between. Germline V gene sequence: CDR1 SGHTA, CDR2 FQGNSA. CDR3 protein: CASSFDRNYGYTF. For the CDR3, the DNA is TGTGCCAGCAGCTTCGACAGAAACTATGGCTACACCTTC.